This entry concerns a single TCR beta chain. This sequence may be a read error, since a much larger clone differs from it by one base. The data derive from a study of T cells in Graves' hyperthyroidism and ophthalmopathy. Looking at the study overall: Blood was drawn when the patient was first diagnosed and still untreated.

Germline lookup yields CDR1 LNHDA and CDR2 SQIVND (reference sequence). This CDR3 is built from 16 residues. Germline trimming cut 6 bases from V and 5 bases from J; bases unmatched to any gene: 11. Out of 8.5 to 10 ml of fresh peripheral blood came the PBMCs. RNA transcripts yielded amplified TCR beta CDR3 regions. HTBI primers were used for first-round RT-PCR of the TCR CDR3. TCRdb analysed the multiplex PCR reads with MiXCR anew, one entry per CDR3 protein. This table has fewer than 250,000 distinct CDR3 sequences, around 15% appearing once. Source material: blood. The sequence derives from a woman aged 18-29 years with Graves' ophthalmopathy. The chain links TRBV19 to TRBJ1-5; 9 bases line up with TRBD1. DNA of the CDR3: TGTGCCAGTAGCAAAGTCACAGGGGGCTCCCATCAGCCCCAGCATTTT. It is translated as CASSKVTGGSHQPQHF. Combining the CDR3 with reference TRBV19 and TRBJ1-5 gives the whole variable domain DGGITQSPKYLFRKEGQNVTLSCEQNLNHDAMYWYRQDPGQGLRLIYYSQIVNDFQKGDIAEGYSVSREKKESFPLTVTSAQKNPTAFYLCASSKVTGGSHQPQHFGDGTRLSIL.